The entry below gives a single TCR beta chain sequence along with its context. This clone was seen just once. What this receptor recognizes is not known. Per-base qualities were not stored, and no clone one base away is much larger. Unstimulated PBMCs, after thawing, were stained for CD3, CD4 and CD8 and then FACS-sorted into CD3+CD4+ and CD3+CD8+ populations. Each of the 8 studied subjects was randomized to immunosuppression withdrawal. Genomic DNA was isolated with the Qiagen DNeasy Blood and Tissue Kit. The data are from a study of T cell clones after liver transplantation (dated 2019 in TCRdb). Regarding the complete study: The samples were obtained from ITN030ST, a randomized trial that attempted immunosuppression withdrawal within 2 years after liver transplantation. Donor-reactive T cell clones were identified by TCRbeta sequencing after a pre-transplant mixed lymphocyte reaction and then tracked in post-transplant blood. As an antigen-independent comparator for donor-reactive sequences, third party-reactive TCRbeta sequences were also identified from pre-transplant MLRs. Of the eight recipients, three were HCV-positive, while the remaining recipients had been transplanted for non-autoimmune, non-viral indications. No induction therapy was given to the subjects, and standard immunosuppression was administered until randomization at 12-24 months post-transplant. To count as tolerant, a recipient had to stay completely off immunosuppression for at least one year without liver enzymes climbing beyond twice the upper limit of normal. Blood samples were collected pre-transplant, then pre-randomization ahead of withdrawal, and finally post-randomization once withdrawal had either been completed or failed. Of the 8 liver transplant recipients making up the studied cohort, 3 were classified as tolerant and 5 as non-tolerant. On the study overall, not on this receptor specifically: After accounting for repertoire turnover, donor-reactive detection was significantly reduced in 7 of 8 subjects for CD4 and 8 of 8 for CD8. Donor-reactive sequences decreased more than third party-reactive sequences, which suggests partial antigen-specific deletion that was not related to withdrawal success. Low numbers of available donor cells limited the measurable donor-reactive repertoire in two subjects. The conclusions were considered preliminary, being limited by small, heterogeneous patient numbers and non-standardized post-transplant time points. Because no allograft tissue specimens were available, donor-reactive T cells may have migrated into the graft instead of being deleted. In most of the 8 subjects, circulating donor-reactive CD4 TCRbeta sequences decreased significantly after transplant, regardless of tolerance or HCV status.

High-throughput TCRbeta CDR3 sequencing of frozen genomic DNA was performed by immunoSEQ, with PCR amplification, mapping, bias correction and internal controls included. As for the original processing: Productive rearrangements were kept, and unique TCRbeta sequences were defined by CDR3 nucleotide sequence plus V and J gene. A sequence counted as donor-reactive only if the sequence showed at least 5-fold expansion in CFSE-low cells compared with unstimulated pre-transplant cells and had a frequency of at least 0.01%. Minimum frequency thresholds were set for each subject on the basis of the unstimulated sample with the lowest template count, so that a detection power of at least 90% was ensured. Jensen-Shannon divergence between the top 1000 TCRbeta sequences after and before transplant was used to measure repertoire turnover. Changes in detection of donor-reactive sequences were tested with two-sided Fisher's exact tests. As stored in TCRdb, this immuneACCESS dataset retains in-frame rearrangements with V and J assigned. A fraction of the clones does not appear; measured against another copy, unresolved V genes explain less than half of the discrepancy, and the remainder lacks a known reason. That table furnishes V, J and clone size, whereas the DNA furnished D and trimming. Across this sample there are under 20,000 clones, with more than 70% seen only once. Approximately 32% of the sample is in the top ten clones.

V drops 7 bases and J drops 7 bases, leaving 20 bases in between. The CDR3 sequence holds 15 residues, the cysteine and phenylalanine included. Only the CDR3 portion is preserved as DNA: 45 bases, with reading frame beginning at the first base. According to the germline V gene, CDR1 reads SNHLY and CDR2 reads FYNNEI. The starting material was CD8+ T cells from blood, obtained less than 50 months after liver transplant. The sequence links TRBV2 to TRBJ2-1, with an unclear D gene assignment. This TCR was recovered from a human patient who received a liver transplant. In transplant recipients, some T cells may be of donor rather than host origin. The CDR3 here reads CASNDPRVPANEQFF. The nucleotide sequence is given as TGTGCCAGCAATGACCCCCGGGTGCCCGCGAATGAGCAGTTCTTC.